This entry lists 4 T cell receptor beta chains sequenced from one sample in a study of blood T cells in healthy people across ages (dated by TCRdb to about 2015). Receptor libraries were prepared by 5' RACE. Sequenced on an Illumina HiSeq 2500. A second PCR of roughly 6 to 12 cycles was run with a J-beta primer mix and a sample-barcoded 5' primer. Starting from the raw public reads, TCRdb applied fastp trimming at Q25, assembled clones with MiXCR and retained in-frame beta chains. A single entry per CDR3 protein holds the most common genes and DNA from its merged rows. The sample records approximately 1,000,000 distinct CDR3 sequences, 35% to 45% of which are singletons. The ten largest clones add up to around 13% of the sample. The sample consisted of blood. The source of these receptors is a man between 18 and 29 years old in good health.

The CDR3 loop is CASSSYPGKLVEAFF. CDR3 DNA: TGTGCCAGCAGTTCTTACCCGGGGAAACTGGTTGAAGCTTTCTTT. This chain links TRBV7-8 with TRBJ1-1; D remains ambiguous. Germline V gene data show CDR1 as SGHVS and CDR2 as FQNEAQ. The V and J ends lost 6 bases and 7 bases respectively, with 21 bases between them. The CDR3 contains 15 residues.

This clonotype has a handful of counts. The chain joins TRBV9 to TRBJ1-1, with TRBD1 identical over 8 bases. This CDR3 comprises 13 residues. J gave up 3 bases and V 3 bases, and 1 base lay outside the gene matches. Per the germline V gene, CDR1 is SGDLS and CDR2 is YYNGEE. The CDR3 loop reads CASSATGDTEAFF. The DNA for the CDR3 is TGTGCCAGCAGCGCGACAGGGGACACTGAAGCTTTCTTT.

The V and J genes are TRBV6-2 or TRBV6-3 and TRBJ1-2; 8 positions agree with TRBD1. The germline V gene has CDR1 MNHEY and CDR2 SVGEGT. This CDR3 comprises 15 residues. The ends lost 4 bases at V and 4 bases at J; junction bases unmatched: 8. The CDR3 sequence: CASSSPDREGYGYTF. CDR3 bases: TGTGCCAGCAGTTCTCCGGACAGGGAGGGCTATGGCTACACCTTC.

The V and J genes are TRBV10-3 and TRBJ2-2; TRBD1 matches 10 bases. Germline V lookup: CDR1 ENHRY, CDR2 SYGVKD. This CDR3 spans 17 amino acids. Unmatched junction bases numbered 5, after V lost 4 bases and J lost 0 bases. This CDR3 reads CAISGPGQGTNTGELFF. The DNA of the CDR3 is TGTGCCATCAGTGGACCGGGACAGGGGACGAACACCGGGGAGCTGTTTTTT.